These 7 T cell receptor beta chains were sequenced from one sample in a study of neurological immune-mediated disorders. TCRdb independently ran MiXCR on the 5' RACE reads; one entry per CDR3 protein. The table lists 40,000 or so distinct CDR3 sequences, roughly 7% of them singletons, with roughly 4.4% in the top ten. Sequences were obtained from PBMCs. These receptors were taken from a woman between 40 and 50 years old in good health.

Of note for this clonotype: Germline is not matched at one junction end, which may reflect a read error. This rearrangement joins TRBV4-1 to TRBJ1-1, with TRBD1 matching over 7 bases. Germline CDR1 MGHRA, CDR2 YSYEKL. This CDR3 has 18 residues. CDR3 loop: CASSHKRGGGQTNSEAFF. CDR3 sequence (DNA): TGCGCCAGCAGCCACAAAAGAGGGGGGGGACAGACGAACTCTGAAGCTTTCTTT.

This clonotype occurred many times. The chain has TRBV18 and TRBJ1-5, with D possibly TRBD1 on 5 matching bases. Trimming cost V 2 bases and J 2 bases, with 13 bases left between them. Germline CDR1 reads KGHSH; CDR2 reads LQKENI. The CDR3 covers 16 residues. The CDR3: CASSPGQGQGNQPQHF. CDR3 DNA sequence: TGTGCCAGCTCACCAGGGCAGGGCCAGGGCAATCAGCCCCAGCATTTT.

Many counts were recorded for this clonotype. V and J are TRBV20-1 and TRBJ1-3; D gene ambiguous. Germline V gene data show CDR1 as DFQATT and CDR2 as SNEGSKA (reference sequence). The CDR3 loop spans 14 amino acids. Between the trimmed V and J ends, which lost 3 bases and 8 bases, there was a span of 17 bases. The chain's CDR3 is CSARTSGRGDTIYF. The CDR3 nucleotides are TGCAGTGCTAGGACTTCAGGCCGTGGGGACACCATATATTTT.

This clonotype was observed at least ten times. This chain joins TRBV2 and TRBJ1-2; D gene ambiguous. The CDR3 has 13 residues. Germline V gene data show CDR1 as SNHLY and CDR2 as FYNNEI. The V gene lost 2 bases and the J gene lost 0 bases, with 4 bases spanning the gap. This CDR3 is CASSERPNYGYTF. The CDR3 coding sequence is TGTGCCAGCAGTGAACGTCCTAACTATGGCTACACCTTC.

This clonotype was picked up many times. This chain uses TRBV7-8 with TRBJ2-5, with 9 bases matching TRBD1. The CDR3 consists of 15 residues. The germline V gene has CDR1 SGHVS and CDR2 FQNEAQ. V shed 7 bases and J 3 bases; nucleotides not matched to a gene: 9. CDR3 DNA sequence: TGTGCCAGCACCCGGCCGGGGGACAGGGAAGAGACCCAGTACTTC. This translates into CASTRPGDREETQYF.

The chain carries TRBV30 and TRBJ1-1; 8 bases map to TRBD1. J gave up 6 bases and V 6 bases, and 6 bases lay outside the gene matches. In germline, CDR1 is GTSNPN, CDR2 SVGIG (reference sequence). CDR3 length equals 12 residues. CDR3 bases: TGTGCCTGCCACAGGGGGTGGGCTGAAGCTTTCTTT. Protein: CACHRGWAEAFF.

This clonotype has a count of ten or more. Here the CDR3 DNA reads TGTGCCAGCAGTTACCACTACGAGCAGTACTTC. Residues: CASSYHYEQYF. V is TRBV2 and J is TRBJ2-7; no clear D. From germline, CDR1 is SNHLY and CDR2 FYNNEI. Trimming pared 5 bases from V and 3 bases from J, leaving 5 bases between. The CDR3 runs 11 residues.